This T cell receptor beta chain derives from a study of beta chain features in type 1 diabetes. For the study at large: Examination spanned over 85,000,000 sorted cells from all samples.

Expressed TCRB transcripts were sequenced, since all the RNA that had been isolated was reverse transcribed. TCRdb's copy holds only in-frame clones and misses some; the assay was immunoSEQ multiplex PCR. The sample lists some 360,000 clones; around 20% were seen once. In regard to this clone: Its antigen is not known.

General observations from the study: PCR may have favored shorter templates equally in patients and controls. In the patient group, naive, central memory and Treg TCRB repertoires seemed more alike than in the healthy donor group.

This CDR3 is built from 14 residues. V dropped 5 bases and J dropped 4; count of bases not matched to a gene: 7. CDR1 is SGHAT and CDR2 is FQNNGV in the germline V gene. Sequenced: naive CD4+ T cells from blood. This clonotype was sampled from a young woman in good health. The chain recombines TRBV11-2 with TRBJ1-1; TRBD1 matches at 7 bases. The CDR3 spells CASSAKTGPTEAFF. As DNA, the CDR3 is TGTGCCAGCAGCGCCAAGACAGGGCCCACTGAAGCTTTCTTT.